This is a list of T cell receptor beta chains from one sample in a study of blood T cells in healthy people across ages. MiXCR, run by TCRdb on the 5' RACE reads, gives a single entry per CDR3 protein. The profile shows roughly 900,000 distinct CDR3 sequences, under 50% of them singletons. The material sequenced was blood. Receptors originate from a young man in good health. Each CDR3 is given with its conserved first and last residue. The D gene is left open where the match is weak. Not every row has a clone size; where given, it reads once, few, many or a size class.

clone_size | j_call | d_call | v_call | cdr3_nt | cdr3_aa
- | TRBJ2-5 | - | TRBV29-1 | TGCAGCGTTGCCGAGGACCATGGGACCCAGTACTTC | CSVAEDHGTQYF
- | TRBJ2-2 | - | TRBV6-6 | TGTGCCAGCCCAGGGGAGGACACCGGGGAGCTGTTTTTT | CASPGEDTGELFF
few | TRBJ2-7 | - | TRBV20-1 | TGCAGTGCTAGACCACTCTCTAGGGACACGTTGACCTACGAGCAGTACTTC | CSARPLSRDTLTYEQYF
- | TRBJ2-1 | TRBD1 | TRBV27 | TGTGCCAGCAGTTTCCTTGGGACAGGCGACAATGAGCAGTTCTTC | CASSFLGTGDNEQFF
few | TRBJ2-5 | - | TRBV5-4 | TGTGCCAGCAGCTTGATTGGGTACCAAGAGACCCAGTACTTC | CASSLIGYQETQYF
- | TRBJ2-7 | TRBD1 | TRBV24-1 | TGTGCCACCAGTGCCCCCGACAGGGGAAGGTACGAGCAGTACTTC | CATSAPDRGRYEQYF
once | TRBJ2-5 | TRBD1 | TRBV28 | TGTGCCAGCAGTTTATTGGGACAGGGGGCGAGAGAGACCCAGTACTTC | CASSLLGQGARETQYF
- | TRBJ2-7 | TRBD1 | TRBV9 | TGTGCCAGCAGCTTAAAGACAGGGGCCGAGCAGTACTTC | CASSLKTGAEQYF
- | TRBJ1-5 | - | TRBV12-3/TRBV12-4 | TGTGCCAGCAGTATCACCCATGATAGCAATCAGCCCCAGCATTTT | CASSITHDSNQPQHF
- | TRBJ2-3 | - | TRBV7-6 | TGTGCCAGCAGCCGGGGGCTAGCGTTGACAGATACGCAGTATTTT | CASSRGLALTDTQYF
- | TRBJ2-1 | TRBD2 | TRBV28 | TGTGCCAGCACGAGCGGGGGCACGTCTTATGGGCAGTTCTTC | CASTSGGTSYGQFF
few | TRBJ1-4 | TRBD1 | TRBV7-2 | TGTGCCAGCAGCGTAGGGGGCCGTACAACTAATGAAAAACTGTTTTTT | CASSVGGRTTNEKLFF
- | TRBJ2-3 | - | TRBV15 | TGTGCCACCAGCAGAGATGGGTCCAACACAGATACGCAGTATTTT | CATSRDGSNTDTQYF
- | TRBJ2-7 | TRBD2 | TRBV30 | TGTGCTAACGGCGGGGGGCTTATCCACGAGCAGTACTTC | CANGGGLIHEQYF
- | TRBJ2-5 | TRBD1 | TRBV13 | TGTGCCAGCAGCTTTCTCACCGGACAGGGGGATTTGGGCCAAGAGACCCAGTACTTC | CASSFLTGQGDLGQETQYF
few | TRBJ2-3 | TRBD2 | TRBV14 | TGTGCCAGCAGCCAAGAACTTCGCGGGGGGCCAAGCACAGATACGCAGTATTTT | CASSQELRGGPSTDTQYF
few | TRBJ2-4 | TRBD1 | TRBV7-2 | TGTGCCAGCAGCACCGGACAGGGCCTAAGGGAGCAGTACTTC | CASSTGQGLREQYF
- | TRBJ2-3 | - | TRBV6-2/TRBV6-3 | TGTGCCAGCAGTTACGTGTCGGGTAGCATAGCAGATACGCAGTATTTT | CASSYVSGSIADTQYF
- | TRBJ2-3 | - | TRBV3-1 | TGTGCCAGCAGCCAAGACGGCGCGAGGGGCTGGATAAAGGCAGATACGCAGTATTTT | CASSQDGARGWIKADTQYF
- | TRBJ1-2 | TRBD1 | TRBV27 | TGTGCCAGCAGTTTATCATGGGACAGGGTTAACTATGGCTACACCTTC | CASSLSWDRVNYGYTF
- | TRBJ1-3 | - | TRBV6-1 | TGTGCCAGCAGTGCTGCTGGCGGGGGCCGATCAAACACCATATATTTT | CASSAAGGGRSNTIYF
- | TRBJ2-7 | TRBD1 | TRBV7-9 | TGTGCCAGCAGCAGACAGGGTCAGAACGAGCAGTACTTC | CASSRQGQNEQYF
- | TRBJ2-7 | - | TRBV24-1 | TGTGCCACCAGTGATTTGACTTTCGGGACCGCCGCCTACGAGCAGTACTTC | CATSDLTFGTAAYEQYF
few | TRBJ2-7 | - | TRBV7-2 | TGTGCCAGCAGCTTACCCACAGTCTCCTACGAGCAGTACTTC | CASSLPTVSYEQYF
- | TRBJ2-4 | - | TRBV6-1 | TGTGCCAGCAGTGATTCTCTGACAGCACCCTGGATGAACATTCAGTACTTC | CASSDSLTAPWMNIQYF